This T cell receptor beta chain stems from a study of blood T cell repertoires in COVID-19. Clones were sequenced by immunoSEQ multiplex PCR, and TCRdb holds only the in-frame ones, with some missing. Of under 300,000 clones in the sample, nearly 95% were seen once. CDR1 and CDR2 from the germline V gene are KGHSH and LQKENI. Trimming at V came to 2 bases and at J to 7 bases, leaving 10 bases not matched to a gene. This CDR3 spans 17 amino acids. The chain has TRBV18 and TRBJ1-5; 11 bases fit TRBD1. The clonotype originates from a man in his thirties or forties with COVID-19, enrolled during active disease. Input material: peripheral blood. The CDR3 loop reads CASSPTIPGQGGQPQHF. The CDR3 DNA sequence: TGTGCCAGCTCACCAACTATACCGGGACAGGGGGGCCAGCCCCAGCATTTT.